A selection of T cell receptor beta chains follows, all from one sample in a study of vaccination effects on CD4 cells after COVID-19. Data came from immunoSEQ multiplex PCR; TCRdb stores just in-frame clones and leaves some out. The sample shows approximately 30,000 clones, approximately 68% of them seen only once. The antigens of these receptors remain unknown. The sequencing here drew on CD4+ T cells from PBMCs cultured with HCoV-229E spike peptides, taken before COVID-19 vaccination. The receptors were gathered from a human donor who received a COVID-19 vaccine. Each CDR3 is given with its conserved first and last residue. The D gene is left open where the match is weak. Where a row states a size, it is once, few, many or the class of an expanded clone; other rows omit it.

>TRBJ1-1|TRBV11-1|-|-
TGTGCCAGCAGCGACCGCGACCAGAACACTGAAGCTTTCTTT
CASSDRDQNTEAFF
>TRBJ1-2|TRBV19|-|-
TGTGCCAGTAGTATGAGGGGCCGAACTAAGTCTAACTATGGCTACACCTTC
CASSMRGRTKSNYGYTF
>TRBJ2-3|TRBV19|-|-
TGTGCCAGTAGTATAGGGGGCAGGGGAGATACGCAGTATTTT
CASSIGGRGDTQYF
>TRBJ2-1|TRBV6-2/TRBV6-3|-|TRBD2
TGTGCCAGCAGTTACGACGGGAGGGTGTACAATGAGCAGTTCTTC
CASSYDGRVYNEQFF
>TRBJ1-1|TRBV5-1|-|TRBD1
TGCGCCAGCAGCGGAGACAGGGGGGGTGGCATGAACACTGAAGCTTTCTTT
CASSGDRGGGMNTEAFF
>TRBJ1-5|TRBV6-1|-|-
TGTGCCAGCAGTGATTCCAGGTCGCAGCCCCAGCATTTT
CASSDSRSQPQHF
>TRBJ2-1|TRBV7-2|-|-
TGTGCCAGCAGCTTAGCAGGGGTCGGCTCGGTTGAGCAGTTCTTC
CASSLAGVGSVEQFF
>TRBJ1-2|TRBV5-1|-|-
TGCGCCAGCAGCTCCCCGGGACGGCGGAGGGAAAGGGCGCATGGCTACACCTTC
CASSSPGRRRERAHGYTF
>TRBJ2-7|TRBV6-6|-|TRBD1
TGTGCCAGCAGGCCCGGGACAGGGGGCAACGAGCAGTACTTC
CASRPGTGGNEQYF
>TRBJ1-1|TRBV6-5|-|-
TGTGCCAGCAATGGGTGGCAGGTCACTGAAGCTTTCTTT
CASNGWQVTEAFF
>TRBJ2-1|TRBV7-9|few|TRBD2
TGTGCCAGCAGCTTAGCGTCTAGCGGGAGCTCCAATGAGCAGTTCTTC
CASSLASSGSSNEQFF
>TRBJ2-6|TRBV19|-|-
TGTGCCAGTAATCAGACACCAAAATTGTCTGGGGCCAACGTCCTGACTTTC
CASNQTPKLSGANVLTF
>TRBJ2-1|TRBV21-1|-|-
TGTGCCAGCAGCAATACAGGGGGCGATCTTGATGAGCAGTTCTTC
CASSNTGGDLDEQFF
>TRBJ2-3|TRBV18|-|TRBD2
TGTGCCAGCTCACCACCGGGACTAGCAGATACGCAGTATTTT
CASSPPGLADTQYF
>TRBJ1-1|TRBV11-2|-|-
TGTGCCAGCAGCTTAGGTCTAGGGGTCGGTGAAGCTTTCTTT
CASSLGLGVGEAFF
>TRBJ1-2|TRBV30|-|-
TGTGCCTGGAGTGTAGGTTGGGGGGGATTCGATGGCTACACCTTC
CAWSVGWGGFDGYTF
>TRBJ1-2|TRBV12-3/TRBV12-4|-|-
TGTGCCAGCAGTTTGGTCAGGGGCGGTGGCTACACCTTC
CASSLVRGGGYTF
>TRBJ2-2|TRBV24-1|-|-
TGTGCCACCAGTGATGTTACAGAGAGCGGCACCGGGGAGCTGTTTTTT
CATSDVTESGTGELFF
>TRBJ2-5|TRBV29-1|-|TRBD1
TGCAGCGTTGGGGACAGCTTGCTCCAAGAGACCCAGTACTTC
CSVGDSLLQETQYF
>TRBJ2-1|TRBV6-6|-|TRBD2
TGTGCCAGCAGTTACGATCAGCGGGGGCCCTACAATGAGCAGTTCTTC
CASSYDQRGPYNEQFF
>TRBJ2-3|TRBV5-4|-|-
TGTGCCAGCAGCTTAGCTGGGGGCGCAGATACGCAGTATTTT
CASSLAGGADTQYF
>TRBJ1-2|TRBV28|-|TRBD1
TGTGCCAGCGGGTGGGCCAGACAGGGTCATGGCTACACCTTC
CASGWARQGHGYTF
>TRBJ1-6|TRBV29-1|-|TRBD1
TGCAGCGTACGCGACAGGGCTGACAATTCACCCCTCCACTTT
CSVRDRADNSPLHF
>TRBJ1-4|TRBV6-1|-|-
TGTGCCAGCAGTGAGGGAGGCAAACTGTTTTTT
CASSEGGKLFF
>TRBJ1-6|TRBV11-2|few|-
TGTGCCAGCAGCTTATTGCTCAGAAGCTCCTATAATTCACCCCTCCACTTT
CASSLLLRSSYNSPLHF
>TRBJ2-3|TRBV5-1|-|-
TGCGCCAGCAGCCGAGGGGACGGGACAGATACGCAGTATTTT
CASSRGDGTDTQYF
>TRBJ2-1|TRBV4-1|once|-
TGCGCCAGCAGCCAAGTATCGCTAGGTATCTCCTACAATGAGCAGTTCTTC
CASSQVSLGISYNEQFF
>TRBJ2-7|TRBV28|few|TRBD2
TGTGCCTGCAGGCCTAGCGGGAGGAATTTGTACGAGCAGTACTTC
CACRPSGRNLYEQYF
>TRBJ1-2|TRBV19|-|TRBD1
TGTGCCAGTACCGAGACAGGGAACTATGGCTACACCTTC
CASTETGNYGYTF
>TRBJ2-2|TRBV7-9|-|TRBD2
TGTGCCAGCAGACGGACTAGCGGGGACACCGGGGAGCTGTTTTTT
CASRRTSGDTGELFF
>TRBJ1-2|TRBV5-1|-|-
TGCGCCAGCAGCTTTGGCGGGGGACCACGAGGCGGCTACACCTTC
CASSFGGGPRGGYTF
>TRBJ2-3|TRBV3-1/TRBV3-2|few|-
TGTGCCAGCAGCCCGCCTAGAGGTACGCAGTATTTT
CASSPPRGTQYF
>TRBJ1-2|TRBV3-1/TRBV3-2|-|-
TGTGCCAGCAGCCAAAAAGGGTTGGGCTACACCTTC
CASSQKGLGYTF
>TRBJ2-1|TRBV4-1|-|-
TGCGCCAGCAGCCCCCTTCACCGGGACGGAGGTACTCAGCAGTTCTTC
CASSPLHRDGGTQQFF
>TRBJ2-1|TRBV5-4|-|-
TGTGCCAGCAGCGCCGGACGGCTCCGAAAGGGCAATGAGCAGTTCTTC
CASSAGRLRKGNEQFF
>TRBJ2-4|TRBV28|-|-
TGTGCCAGTCGATCCTTAACAATTCAGTACTTC
CASRSLTIQYF